There are many counts of the clone carrying this TCR beta chain. Its target is not known. Investigators amplified TCR beta CDR3 regions from RNA transcripts. The workflow started with a first-round RT-PCR run with HTBI primers and then moved on to a second-round multiplex PCR. TCRdb reprocessed the multiplex PCR reads with MiXCR, giving one entry per CDR3 protein. The table records 580,000 or so distinct CDR3 sequences, 35% to 45% of them present only once. This sample was included in a study of Graves' ophthalmopathy and Graves' hyperthyroidism. Regarding the study as a whole: In blood, most expanded thyroid clonotypes above 0.001 frequency were also detected.

CDR1 and CDR2 (germline): DFQATT, SNEGSKA (reference sequence). Trimming shortened V by 6 bases and J by 0 bases, and 12 bases separated the two germline ends. This CDR3 spans 13 amino acids. The V and J genes are TRBV20-1 and TRBJ2-7; D possibly corresponds to TRBD1 (6 bases). The sequencing sample was made of peripheral blood or thyroid tissue (not recorded which). The clonotype was recovered from an adult man with Graves' hyperthyroidism. The CDR3 DNA sequence: TGCAGTGCCCTGACGGACAGCTCCTACGAGCAGTACTTC. It translates to CSALTDSSYEQYF.